This T cell receptor beta chain is drawn from a study of CD8+ T cells in alopecia areata (dated by TCRdb to between 2017 and 2018). For the wider study: The treated patients, all with moderate-to-severe alopecia areata, were enrolled in an open-label pilot trial of oral tofacitinib given at 5 to 10 mg twice daily. Patients received tofacitinib for 6 to 18 months and were then followed off drug for 6 months to check for delayed response and recurrence. For the treated patients, the SALT score, which quantifies what percentage of scalp surface area is affected, served as the measure of disease severity. High-throughput TCRbeta sequencing was used to examine T cell clonal expansion in alopecia areata in both the C3H/HeJ mouse model and human patients. In humans, TCRbeta sequencing was performed on scalp tissue and on sorted CD4+ and CD8+ peripheral blood T cells from healthy controls and from patients with patchy or totalis/universalis alopecia areata. Patients on tofacitinib were biopsied at baseline and after 4 and 24 weeks of treatment, and several of the patients also had a later scalp biopsy. Scalp clonality was compared among normal scalp (n=4), patchy alopecia areata scalp (n=8), and alopecia totalis/universalis scalp (n=8). RNA was extracted with the PAXgene miRNA kit for fixed scalp, the miRNeasy kit for PBMCs, and the RNeasy kit for mouse skin. TCRbeta CDR3 regions were amplified by immunoSEQ multiplex PCR using 35 Vbeta forward and 13 Jbeta reverse primers. What the research found in general, with its limitations: Shared TCR sequences between patients were less evident than in mice, which may be partly attributable to HLA diversity in the patient population. Tofacitinib significantly lowered scalp clonality and the number of expanded CD8+ clones among the top 100 scalp clones. During tofacitinib treatment, many expanded lesional clones remained in scalp and blood, and this persistence may partly explain relapse after treatment is stopped. Higher clonality and more expanded CD8+ clones were observed in lesional scalp than in normal scalp, particularly in alopecia totalis/universalis, a finding suggestive of antigenic drive. Because the treated cohort was small and had only one nonresponder, larger studies are needed to examine links between baseline CD8+ expansion and response. Unlike mouse skin, which is dominated by gammadelta T cells, normal human skin has resident alphabeta T cells that are also sequenced, and this complicates analysis of the scalp TCR repertoire.

Sample time point, as interpreted from the label and publication: around 4 weeks on oral tofacitinib. The treatment or condition label of this sample denotes: oral pan-JAK inhibitor, 5-10 mg twice daily. Peripheral blood and lesional scalp punch biopsies were obtained from patients with alopecia areata. After PBMCs were isolated by density centrifugation and stained for CD3, CD4 and CD8, a FACSAria was used to sort CD4+ and CD8+ T cells. The method behind the library was the immunoSEQ multiplex PCR assay. For TCR sequencing, RNA was extracted from every sample and reverse transcribed into cDNA to serve as template. First-strand cDNA was synthesized with SuperScript III using a 2:1 mix of oligo-dT and random hexamers. Amplification bias was assessed with a synthetic immune receptor repertoire, and residual bias was removed computationally. As for how the authors treated the data: After raw reads were preprocessed to remove errors, the CDR3 was defined following IMGT conventions as running from the conserved cysteine to phenylalanine. Clonality was calculated as 1 minus Shannon entropy normalized by log2 of the number of productive unique TCRs. Whether each scalp clone was CD4 or CD8 was inferred by checking scalp TCRbeta sequences against the CD4 and CD8 repertoires from sorted blood. TCRdb re-hosts the immuneACCESS table, in-frame sequences only. Its copies lack some clones; in the studies checked, an unresolved V gene accounts for under half of them, and the cause for the rest is not known. That table is the source of V, J and clone size, and D and trimming were worked out from the DNA. The sample data list some 240,000 clones, and about 58% of these were observed just once. The top ten clones comprise 1.6% of the sample.

Of note for this clone: The specificity of this receptor is unknown. Per-nucleotide qualities are absent, and no much larger clonotype sits a single base away.

This TCR was sampled from a human donor with alopecia areata. The sequencing here drew on CD4+ T cells sorted from blood, taken at week 4, from a patient treated with tofacitinib.

The nucleotide sequence is TGTGCCAGCAGCTTATCGGGCAGGGACTATGGCTACACCTTC. Its protein reads: CASSLSGRDYGYTF. In this chain, TRBV7-9 is recombined with TRBJ1-2; TRBD1 could be the D gene, as 5 bases match. The CDR3 spans 14 residues, from the cysteine through the phenylalanine. The CDR3 DNA has 42 bases and is translated from base 1. CDR1 and CDR2 (SEHNR, FQNEAQ) derive from the germline V gene (reference sequence). The trim is 2 bases for V and 3 bases for J, with a gap of 10 bases between the germline ends.